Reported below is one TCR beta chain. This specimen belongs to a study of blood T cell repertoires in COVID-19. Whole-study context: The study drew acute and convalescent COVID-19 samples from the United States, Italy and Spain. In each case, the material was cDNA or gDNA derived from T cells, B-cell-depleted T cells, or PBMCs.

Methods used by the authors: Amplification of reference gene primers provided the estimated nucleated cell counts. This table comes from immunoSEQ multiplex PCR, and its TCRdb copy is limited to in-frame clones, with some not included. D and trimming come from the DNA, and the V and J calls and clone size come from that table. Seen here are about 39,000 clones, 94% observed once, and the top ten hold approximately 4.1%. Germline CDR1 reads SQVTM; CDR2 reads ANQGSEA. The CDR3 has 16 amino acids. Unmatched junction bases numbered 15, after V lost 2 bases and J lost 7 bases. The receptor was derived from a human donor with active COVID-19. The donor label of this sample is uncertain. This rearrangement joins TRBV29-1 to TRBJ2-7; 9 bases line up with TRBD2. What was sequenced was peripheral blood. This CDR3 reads CSVESLAGPFEKEQYF. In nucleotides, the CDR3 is TGCAGCGTTGAAAGTCTAGCGGGACCCTTCGAGAAAGAGCAGTACTTC.